The clone carrying this T cell receptor beta chain has a single count. These data come from a study of blood T cell repertoires in COVID-19. Study-level information: Sources were T cells, B-cell-depleted T cells, or PBMCs; the material itself was cDNA or gDNA.

The authors' processing: Amplification of reference gene primers was used by the study to estimate nucleated cell counts. The protocol was immunoSEQ multiplex PCR, while the TCRdb copy is restricted to in-frame clones and leaves out a portion. Clone size and the V and J calls come from that table; the DNA yielded D and trimming. The data hold about 240,000 clones, with around 90% observed a single time. Germline V gene data show CDR1 as DFQATT and CDR2 as SNEGSKA (reference sequence). V was trimmed by 4 bases and J by 9 bases, leaving 7 bases between them. This CDR3 has 10 amino acids. This clonotype was sampled from a woman aged 25 to 39 with acute or convalescent COVID-19. Sequenced sample: peripheral blood. V gene TRBV20-1 combines with J gene TRBJ2-1; D unresolved. CDR3 DNA: TGCAGTGCTACTAGAGCTGAGCAGTTCTTC. Residues: CSATRAEQFF.